These T cell receptor beta chains were read from a single sample in a study of blood T cell repertoires in COVID-19. Clones were read by immunoSEQ multiplex PCR, and TCRdb kept only the in-frame ones, dropping some. The data contain about 130,000 clones, 75% to 85% of them singletons. Sequencing was performed on peripheral blood. Every receptor here comes from a woman between 65 and 79 years old with COVID-19, enrolled during active disease. CDR3s include the opening cysteine and the closing phenylalanine or tryptophan. D genes are given only for firm matches. Only part of the rows carry a size: once, few, many, or a class if the clone is expanded.

J | V | size | D | CDR3 | DNA
TRBJ2-1 | TRBV7-3 | - | - | CASSLGGAGEQFF | TGTGCCAGCAGCTTAGGGGGCGCGGGTGAGCAGTTCTTC
TRBJ2-7 | TRBV5-1 | - | TRBD1 | CASSTGGTYEQYF | TGCGCCAGCAGTACAGGGGGCACCTACGAGCAGTACTTC
TRBJ1-1 | TRBV5-1 | - | TRBD1 | CASSEVQGDAEAFF | TGCGCCAGCAGCGAAGTACAGGGGGACGCTGAAGCTTTCTTT
TRBJ2-2 | TRBV19 | once | - | CASRWRANTGELFF | TGTGCCAGTAGGTGGAGGGCGAACACCGGGGAGCTGTTTTTT
TRBJ2-3 | TRBV11-2 | - | - | CASSPYTDTQYF | TGTGCCAGCAGCCCCTACACAGATACGCAGTATTTT
TRBJ2-1 | TRBV5-1 | - | - | CASSFEGIPNEQFF | TGCGCCAGCAGCTTTGAGGGAATCCCAAATGAGCAGTTCTTC
TRBJ2-5 | TRBV11-3 | - | - | CASSRGGETGETQYF | TGTGCCAGCAGCCGCGGAGGGGAAACAGGAGAGACCCAGTACTTC
TRBJ1-2 | TRBV2 | - | TRBD1 | CASSVKAGGRYGYTF | TGTGCCAGCAGTGTTAAGGCAGGGGGAAGGTATGGCTACACCTTC
TRBJ1-1 | TRBV5-1 | few | - | CASSSVQANTEAFF | TGCGCCAGCAGCTCGGTACAGGCGAACACTGAAGCTTTCTTT
TRBJ1-5 | TRBV24-1 | once | - | CATSGSNQPQHF | TGTGCCACCAGTGGTAGTAATCAGCCCCAGCATTTT
TRBJ1-1 | TRBV5-1 | - | - | CASSLAPGQPNTEAFF | TGCGCCAGCAGCTTGGCTCCCGGACAACCCAACACTGAAGCTTTCTTT
TRBJ1-6 | TRBV2 | - | - | CASSRGSAGNSPLHF | TGTGCCAGCAGCCGGGGGAGCGCGGGAAATTCACCCCTCCACTTT
TRBJ1-1 | TRBV18 | - | - | CASSLRPSRGDTEAFF | TGTGCCAGCTCACTGCGGCCCAGTCGGGGGGACACTGAAGCTTTCTTT
TRBJ1-6 | TRBV7-9 | - | TRBD1 | CASSLRTGDSPLHF | TGTGCCAGCAGCTTACGGACAGGGGATTCACCCCTCCACTTT
TRBJ1-2 | TRBV6-5 | few | - | CASSRRRTENYGYTF | TGTGCCAGCAGCCGCCGCCGGACAGAAAACTATGGCTACACCTTC
TRBJ1-1 | TRBV14 | - | - | CASSQTPGGTEAFF | TGTGCCAGCAGCCAGACTCCCGGGGGCACTGAAGCTTTCTTT
TRBJ1-4 | TRBV9 | - | - | CASSVGTPNRHGEKLFF | TGTGCCAGCAGCGTAGGCACCCCAAACCGACATGGCGAAAAACTGTTTTTT
TRBJ1-1 | TRBV6-5 | - | TRBD1 | CASRLDRVNTEAFF | TGTGCCAGCCGACTAGACAGGGTGAACACTGAAGCTTTCTTT
TRBJ2-1 | TRBV7-2 | - | TRBD2 | CASSSYRSGGEGEQFF | TGTGCCAGCAGCAGCTACCGTAGCGGGGGGGAGGGTGAGCAGTTCTTC
TRBJ2-5 | TRBV6-5 | - | - | CASSYGVAGGQETQYF | TGTGCCAGCAGTTATGGAGTGGCCGGGGGCCAAGAGACCCAGTACTTC
TRBJ2-7 | TRBV4-1 | - | - | CASSQVVGASRYEQYF | TGCGCCAGCAGCCAAGTGGTAGGGGCCTCGAGGTACGAGCAGTACTTC
TRBJ2-7 | TRBV5-1 | - | TRBD2 | CASSPGGGGSGEQYF | TGCGCCAGCAGCCCCGGCGGGGGGGGGTCCGGCGAGCAGTACTTC
TRBJ2-3 | TRBV9 | - | - | CASSISPSDTQYF | TGTGCCAGCAGCATTAGCCCCTCAGATACGCAGTATTTT
TRBJ2-7 | TRBV4-1 | - | TRBD2 | CASSQGLAGTYEQYF | TGCGCCAGCAGCCAAGGTCTAGCGGGGACCTACGAGCAGTACTTC
TRBJ2-7 | TRBV11-3 | once | TRBD1 | CASSPRPSRDRGKKYEQYF | TGTGCCAGCAGCCCGAGGCCGTCCCGGGACAGGGGGAAGAAGTACGAGCAGTACTTC
TRBJ1-5 | TRBV5-4 | - | TRBD1 | CASSFQGEAQHF | TGTGCCAGCAGCTTCCAGGGGGAAGCCCAGCATTTT
TRBJ1-4 | TRBV18 | - | TRBD1 | CASSLGTGGGTNEKLFF | TGTGCCAGCTCCCTCGGGACAGGGGGCGGAACTAATGAAAAACTGTTTTTT
TRBJ2-5 | TRBV5-1 | - | - | CASSLEETQYF | TGCGCCAGCAGCTTAGAGGAGACCCAGTACTTC
TRBJ2-2 | TRBV7-3 | - | TRBD2 | CASQPGGRTGELFF | TGTGCCAGCCAGCCGGGGGGGCGAACCGGGGAGCTGTTTTTT
TRBJ1-5 | TRBV18 | - | - | CASSPGGNQPQHF | TGTGCCAGCTCACCTGGGGGGAATCAGCCCCAGCATTTT
TRBJ2-3 | TRBV20-1 | - | TRBD2 | CSASARLAGGPTDTQYF | TGCAGTGCTAGTGCCAGACTAGCGGGGGGGCCCACAGATACGCAGTATTTT
TRBJ2-2 | TRBV7-3 | - | TRBD2 | CASSLTPTSGVTGELFF | TGTGCCAGCAGCCTCACCCCGACTAGCGGGGTCACCGGGGAGCTGTTTTTT
TRBJ1-5 | TRBV7-9 | once | - | CASSRDGILDPQHF | TGTGCCAGCAGCCGAGACGGGATCCTTGATCCCCAGCATTTT
TRBJ2-5 | TRBV11-3 | - | TRBD1 | CASSNKQGAEETQYF | TGTGCCAGCAGCAACAAACAGGGGGCCGAAGAGACCCAGTACTTC
TRBJ2-3 | TRBV30 | - | - | CAWSVGELSTDTQYF | TGTGCCTGGAGTGTTGGGGAGCTTAGCACAGATACGCAGTATTTT
TRBJ1-4 | TRBV18 | once | - | CASSPPSVVGEKLFF | TGTGCCAGCTCACCACCGAGCGTTGTCGGGGAAAAACTGTTTTTT
TRBJ1-2 | TRBV28 | - | - | CASSLGADSYGYTF | TGTGCCAGCAGTCTCGGAGCAGATTCATATGGCTACACCTTC
TRBJ2-7 | TRBV13 | - | TRBD1 | CASSPGARSGQGFYEQYF | TGTGCCAGCAGCCCCGGAGCCCGAAGTGGACAGGGTTTCTACGAGCAGTACTTC
TRBJ1-1 | TRBV19 | - | TRBD1 | CASRDRGSTTEAFF | TGTGCCAGTAGGGACAGGGGTTCGACCACTGAAGCTTTCTTT
TRBJ1-5 | TRBV10-3 | - | - | CASQGQGIDQPQHF | TGTGCCAGTCAGGGGCAGGGGATCGACCAGCCCCAGCATTTT
TRBJ1-1 | TRBV30 | - | - | CAWSVGGLNTEAFF | TGTGCCTGGAGTGTTGGGGGCTTGAACACTGAAGCTTTCTTT
TRBJ2-3 | TRBV7-2 | - | TRBD2 | CASSPDRTRTTDTQYF | TGTGCCAGCAGCCCCGACCGGACTAGGACCACAGATACGCAGTATTTT
TRBJ1-4 | TRBV6-5 | - | - | CASKSRFQDNEKLFF | TGTGCCAGCAAGAGCCGGTTTCAGGATAATGAAAAACTGTTTTTT
TRBJ2-7 | TRBV27 | - | TRBD1 | CASSLGGQGTSYEQYF | TGTGCCAGCAGTTTGGGGGGACAGGGAACCTCCTACGAGCAGTACTTC
TRBJ2-2 | TRBV9 | - | - | CASSVAGSNTGELFF | TGTGCCAGCAGCGTAGCGGGTTCGAACACCGGGGAGCTGTTTTTT
TRBJ2-3 | TRBV19 | - | TRBD2 | CASKVGLAVDTQYF | TGTGCCAGTAAAGTGGGACTAGCGGTAGATACGCAGTATTTT
TRBJ2-3 | TRBV9 | - | TRBD2 | CASNAGGGTDTQYF | TGTGCCAGCAACGCGGGGGGGGGCACAGATACGCAGTATTTT
TRBJ2-7 | TRBV16 | few | TRBD2 | CASSPIGLAGGIIKQYF | TGTGCCAGCAGCCCAATCGGACTAGCGGGGGGTATTATAAAGCAGTACTTC
TRBJ1-2 | TRBV28 | - | - | CASTQAGNYGYTF | TGTGCCAGCACTCAGGCAGGGAACTATGGCTACACCTTC
TRBJ2-2 | TRBV5-5 | - | TRBD1 | CASSWGDRLTGELFF | TGTGCCAGCAGCTGGGGGGACAGGCTCACCGGGGAGCTGTTTTTT